This passage covers 25 T cell receptor beta chains from one sample sequenced in a study of regulatory T cells in long-lasting Graves disease (dated by TCRdb to the early 2020s). The library was obtained by multiplex PCR. Sequencing instrument: Illumina HiSeq 4000. To build TCR beta libraries, CDR3 regions were amplified by Arm-PCR using iRepertoire HTBI primers. Using fastp at Q25 and MiXCR, TCRdb reprocessed the public reads and kept productive beta chains. When rows share a CDR3 protein, they turn into one entry using the most common DNA and genes. For this sample there are hundreds of thousands of distinct CDR3 sequences; 15% to 20% appear just once. 30% of the sample goes to the ten largest clones. The sample's time point label, in plain terms: newly diagnosed GD, antithyroid drugs for less than 3 months. For both TCR sequencing and RNA sequencing, RNA was extracted from PBMCs using TRIzol. In addition, the sample was reused for a study of T cells in Graves' hyperthyroidism and ophthalmopathy.

This material consisted of peripheral blood mononuclear cells (PBMCs), taken at new diagnosis, from a patient treated with antithyroid drugs. The receptors here all came from a man aged 35-49 years with Graves disease. Donor details come from another sample of the same person, matched by shared clones.

V gene TRBV5-5 combines with J gene TRBJ2-3, with TRBD2 matching 7 bases. The ends lost 6 bases at V and 3 bases at J; junction bases unmatched: 16. Germline V lookup: CDR1 SGHKS, CDR2 YYEKEE (reference sequence). The CDR3 consists of 17 residues. The CDR3 nucleotides are TGTGCCAGCACCCTTGGGGGGGGGTGGGTGATAACAGATACGCAGTATTTT. Translating it yields CASTLGGGWVITDTQYF.

The table lists this clonotype with a count of one. The rearrangement uses TRBV6-1 and TRBJ2-6; TRBD1 matches at 8 bases. The CDR3 consists of 16 residues. CDR1 and CDR2 from the germline V gene are MNHNS and SASEGT. The V gene end was trimmed by 6 bases and the J gene end by 3 bases; junction bases not matched to a gene: 7. This CDR3 reads CASRPPGGSGANVLTF. Written as DNA, the CDR3 is TGTGCCAGCAGACCCCCAGGGGGCAGTGGGGCCAACGTCCTGACTTTC.

This clonotype has at least ten counts. A read error may account for a junction end that differs from germline. The genes are TRBV6-1 and TRBJ2-7; 12 bases are a match to TRBD1. CDR1 is MNHNS and CDR2 is SASEGT in the germline V gene. The CDR3 is 14 amino acids. For the CDR3, the DNA is TGTGCCAGCACTGGGGGGACAGGGGGCTACGAGCAGTGCTTC. Amino acids: CASTGGTGGYEQCF.

This sequence joins TRBV5-1 and TRBJ2-7; D might be TRBD1 or TRBD2, each matching 5 bases. This CDR3 is 13 amino acids long. Trimming pared 0 bases from V and 6 bases from J, leaving 10 bases between. Germline CDR1 and CDR2: SGHRS and YFSETQ. CDR3 in amino acids: CASSLGGNREQYF. CDR3 in DNA: TGCGCCAGCAGCTTGGGGGGGAATCGCGAGCAGTACTTC.

This clonotype was seen more than once but under ten times. This chain links TRBV12-3 or TRBV12-4 with TRBJ2-3; TRBD2 agrees at 11 bases. The CDR3 contains 16 residues. V shed 4 bases, J shed 3 bases, and the junction held 6 bases outside the gene matches. CDR3 nucleotide sequence: TGTGCCAGCAGTTGGTATAGCGGGGGGGAAACAGATACGCAGTATTTT. This codes for CASSWYSGGETDTQYF.

This clonotype occurred a few times. The chain combines TRBV5-6 with TRBJ1-1, with 7 bases identical to TRBD1. The V gene's germline CDR1 is SGHDT and CDR2 YYEEEE. CDR3 length: 14 amino acids. V dropped 4 bases and J dropped 10; count of bases not matched to a gene: 13. CDR3: CASSLTGPVKAAFF. CDR3 sequence (DNA): TGTGCCAGCAGCCTGACAGGGCCGGTTAAGGCAGCTTTCTTT.

Many counts were recorded for this clonotype. The chain links TRBV2 to TRBJ2-7; 8 nucleotides line up with TRBD1. Trimming took 5 bases from V and 4 from J; bases not matched to a gene: 25. The CDR3 sequence is 20 residues long. Germline V CDR1 and CDR2: SNHLY, FYNNEI. This CDR3 reads CASSLSPPSSTGDAKYEQYF. The CDR3 nucleotides read TGTGCCAGCAGTCTCTCTCCCCCCTCGTCGACAGGGGACGCTAAGTACGAGCAGTACTTC.

This clonotype was counted at least ten times. V and J are TRBV7-3 and TRBJ2-3; perhaps TRBD1 as D (6 bases). Germline V CDR1 and CDR2: SGHTA, FQGTGA. The CDR3 runs to 15 residues. V was clipped by 2 bases and J by 3 bases, with 12 bases between them. The CDR3 here is CASSLGGQITDTQYF. The DNA of the CDR3 is TGTGCCAGCAGCTTAGGCGGACAGATAACAGATACGCAGTATTTT. The full variable domain, rest sourced from reference TRBV7-3 and TRBJ2-3, is GAGVSQTPSNKVTEKGKYVELRCDPISGHTALYWYRQSLGQGPEFLIYFQGTGAADDSGLPNDRFFAVRPEGSVSTLKIQRTERGDSAVYLCASSLGGQITDTQYFGPGTRLTVL.

This rearrangement joins TRBV4-2 to TRBJ2-5; no clear D. V was trimmed by 4 bases and J by 2 bases, leaving 11 bases between them. Germline-derived CDR1 and CDR2 are LGHNA and YNFKEQ. CDR3 length equals 14 residues. The CDR3 DNA reads as TGTGCCAGCAGCCGCCGGACCCAGCAAGAGACCCAGTACTTC. It yields the protein CASSRRTQQETQYF.

This clonotype was seen many times. The V gene is TRBV12-5, the J gene TRBJ1-1; D is unclear. The CDR3 runs to 13 residues. Trimming removed 2 bases at V and 6 bases at J, with 10 bases between. The germline gives CDR1 LGHNT, CDR2 FRNRAP. The chain's CDR3 is CASGLRVASEAFF. The CDR3 nucleotides are TGTGCTAGTGGTTTGCGGGTCGCTTCTGAAGCTTTCTTT. Combining the CDR3 with reference TRBV12-5 and TRBJ1-1 gives the whole variable domain DARVTQTPRHKVTEMGQEVTMRCQPILGHNTVFWYRQTMMQGLELLAYFRNRAPLDDSGMPKDRFSAEMPDATLATLKIQPSEPRDSAVYFCASGLRVASEAFFGQGTRLTVV.

Concerning this clonotype itself: This may be a read error: a much more frequent sequence differs by one nucleotide. The chain carries TRBV15 and TRBJ1-4; no definite D call. Trimming removed 5 bases at V and 8 bases at J, with 15 bases between. This CDR3 contains 14 residues. Germline V gene lookup returns CDR1 LNHNV and CDR2 YYDKDF (reference sequence). CDR3 sequence reads: CATSLTWVQEKLFF. The CDR3, as DNA: TGTGCCACCAGCTTAACATGGGTGCAGGAAAAACTGTTTTTT. Drawing the rest from reference TRBV15 and TRBJ1-4, the complete variable domain is DAMVIQNPRYQVTQFGKPVTLSCSQTLNHNVMYWYQQKSSQAPKLLFHYYDKDFNNEADTPDNFQSRRPNTSFCFLDIRSPGLGDTAMYLCATSLTWVQEKLFFGSGTQLSVL.

At least ten counts were recorded for this clonotype. This chain connects TRBV6-1 to TRBJ2-1; TRBD1 agrees at 8 bases. The CDR3 length is 15 residues. CDR1 and CDR2 from the germline V gene are MNHNS and SASEGT. V shed 3 bases, J shed 8 bases, and the junction held 9 bases outside the gene matches. CDR3 sequence (DNA): TGTGCCAGCAGTGATCCGGACAGGGCAGGCGATGAGCAGTTCTTC. The encoded protein is CASSDPDRAGDEQFF.

Many counts were recorded for this clonotype. The rearrangement joins TRBV20-1 to TRBJ2-7; 11 bases agree with TRBD1. V shed 5 bases, J shed 3 bases, and the junction held 6 bases outside the gene matches. The CDR3 is made up of 14 amino acids. Germline V gene data show CDR1 as DFQATT and CDR2 as SNEGSKA (reference sequence). In nucleotides, the CDR3 is TGCAGTGCTCATCGGACAGGGGGCATCTACGAGCAGTACTTC. Protein: CSAHRTGGIYEQYF.

The chain joins TRBV5-1 to TRBJ1-5; possibly TRBD1 for D (6 bases). The V gene's germline CDR1 is SGHRS and CDR2 YFSETQ. Trimming left V 1 base short and J 5 bases short, with 13 bases between. The CDR3 is made up of 15 amino acids. The CDR3 region has the DNA TGCGCCAGCAGCTTGTCCGGGACATGGGATCAGCCCCAGCATTTT. As protein: CASSLSGTWDQPQHF.

This clonotype was observed a few times. This chain links TRBV28 with TRBJ1-5, with TRBD1 identical over 7 bases. Germline loops: CDR1 MDHEN, CDR2 SYDVKM. The V and J ends lost 6 bases and 6 bases, in that order; junction bases with no gene match: 11. CDR3 length: 15 residues. The CDR3 region is CASSFQTGATQPQHF. As DNA, the CDR3 is TGTGCCAGCAGCTTCCAAACAGGGGCTACTCAGCCCCAGCATTTT.

This clonotype was detected only a few times. The junction differs from germline at one of its ends, possibly a read error. The chain has TRBV2 and TRBJ2-4; the D gene is possibly TRBD1 (7 bases). The CDR3 length is 12 residues. Per the germline V gene, CDR1 is SNHLY and CDR2 is FYNNEI. This chain's CDR3 is CASRGGTDIRYF. CDR3 DNA: TGTGCCAGCAGGGGCGGGACAGACATTCGGTACTTC. The full variable domain, its missing parts supplied by reference TRBV2 and TRBJ2-4, is EPEVTQTPSHQVTQMGQEVILRCVPISNHLYFYWYRQILGQKVEFLVSFYNNEISEKSEIFDDQFSVERPDGSNFTLKIRSTKLEDSAMYFCASRGGTDIRYFGAGTRLSVL.

This clonotype occurred many times. In nucleotides, the CDR3 is TGTGCCATCAGTGAGTTTTCGATGGTAAGCAATCAGCCCCAGCATTTT. Protein: CAISEFSMVSNQPQHF. The V gene is TRBV10-3, the J gene TRBJ1-5; D call uncertain. Trimming removed 1 base from V and 1 base from J, with 11 bases in between. Germline V gene sequence: CDR1 ENHRY, CDR2 SYGVKD. The CDR3 is made up of 16 amino acids.

This clonotype was counted at least ten times. The rearrangement links TRBV10-2 to TRBJ2-3, with TRBD1 as a possible D gene (6 bases). Germline lookup yields CDR1 WSHSY and CDR2 SAAADI. The CDR3 extends over 15 amino acids. Trimming shortened V by 3 bases and J by 1 base, and 11 bases separated the two germline ends. The CDR3 bases are TGCGCCAGCAGTGATTCAGGGGAGCGCACAGATACGCAGTATTTT. Protein: CASSDSGERTDTQYF.

This clonotype occurred a few times. J is TRBJ2-7 and V is TRBV5-6; 7 bases fit TRBD1. CDR1 SGHDT and CDR2 YYEEEE come from the germline V gene. This CDR3 comprises 13 residues. The J segment lost 13 bases and the V segment lost 0 bases, leaving 10 bases of the junction unmatched. The CDR3 sequence: CASSLAGTEIIYF. The CDR3 bases are TGTGCCAGCAGCTTGGCCGGGACAGAGATTATCTACTTC. Combining the CDR3 with reference TRBV5-6 and TRBJ2-7 gives the whole variable domain DAGVTQSPTHLIKTRGQQVTLRCSPKSGHDTVSWYQQALGQGPQFIFQYYEEEERQRGNFPDRFSGHQFPNYSSELNVNALLLGDSALYLCASSLAGTEIIYFGPGTRLTVT.

This clonotype was picked up a small number of times. The CDR3 DNA reads as TGTGCCAGCAGCCAAGATCCCACTCACAGTGCAACTAATGAAAAACTGTTTTTT. Amino acids: CASSQDPTHSATNEKLFF. This rearrangement joins TRBV4-2 to TRBJ1-4, with D hard to call. V was clipped by 0 bases and J by 0 bases, with 14 bases between them. The CDR3 has 18 amino acids. CDR1 and CDR2 (germline): LGHNA, YNFKEQ.

In this sample, this clonotype turned up many times. This chain connects TRBV28 to TRBJ2-3; TRBD2 agrees at 8 bases. The germline CDR1 and CDR2 sequences are MDHEN and SYDVKM. The CDR3 consists of 14 residues. The V gene end was trimmed by 10 bases and the J gene end by 7 bases; junction bases not matched to a gene: 13. CDR3 protein: CATTGRGARYTQYF. The CDR3, as DNA: TGTGCCACCACGGGGCGGGGGGCCAGGTATACGCAGTATTTT.

The chain employs TRBV7-2 and TRBJ1-2, with D unclear. Germline CDR1 reads SGHTA; CDR2 reads FQGNSA. V was pared by 5 bases and J by 5 bases, with 15 bases between. The CDR3 extends over 14 amino acids. The CDR3 nucleotides are TGTGCCAGCAGCGCCGGTGGGTCGAGTTATGGCTACACCTTC. This encodes CASSAGGSSYGYTF.

The chain couples TRBV19 to TRBJ1-5, with D hard to call. Germline-derived CDR1 and CDR2 are LNHDA and SQIVND (reference sequence). This CDR3 has 13 amino acids. The V gene lost 5 bases and the J gene lost 3 bases, with 8 bases spanning the gap. The CDR3 DNA follows: TGTGCCAGTAGTCGGCGAAACAATCAGCCCCAGCATTTT. It yields the protein CASSRRNNQPQHF.

This clonotype was counted at least ten times. The chain links TRBV7-9 to TRBJ1-1, with 9 bases matching TRBD1. The CDR3 contains 14 residues. V gave up 5 bases and J gave up 4 bases; unmatched junction bases: 5. CDR1 and CDR2 from the germline V gene are SEHNR and FQNEAQ (reference sequence). The CDR3 coding sequence is TGTGCCAGCAGCCACAGGGGGCGAGGCACTGAAGCTTTCTTT. It yields the protein CASSHRGRGTEAFF.

This clonotype was counted at least ten times. V usage is TRBV30 and J usage is TRBJ2-3; unclear D gene. CDR3 length: 13 residues. Trimming took 3 bases from V and 0 from J, leaving 7 bases between them. CDR1 and CDR2 (germline): GTSNPN, SVGIG (reference sequence). The CDR3, as DNA: TGTGCCTGGAGGGCCTCTAGCACAGATACGCAGTATTTT. This sequence encodes CAWRASSTDTQYF.